This is a list of T cell receptor beta chains from one sample in a study of neurological immune-mediated disorders. TCRdb used MiXCR to reprocess the 5' RACE reads, holding one entry per CDR3 protein. The table includes about 95,000 distinct CDR3 sequences, 3% to 4.5% detected once. The sequenced sample consisted of PBMCs. These receptors originate from a young woman with multiple sclerosis. CDR3s include the opening cysteine and the closing phenylalanine or tryptophan. The order of the fields is J gene, V gene, clone size, D gene, CDR3 DNA, CDR3 protein. D genes are given only for firm matches. Clone sizes are shown as once, few, many or a size class.

>TRBJ2-1|TRBV12-5|many|TRBD1
TGTGCTAGTGTCCGGGACAGGGATCACAATGAGCAGTTCTTC
CASVRDRDHNEQFF
>TRBJ2-4|TRBV20-1|many|-
TGCAGTGCTAGAGATGAAGGGTCCGCCAAAAACATTCAGTACTTC
CSARDEGSAKNIQYF
>TRBJ2-1|TRBV20-1|many|TRBD1
TGCAGTGCTAGAGACCCCGACAGGGGGCATGAGCAGTTCTTC
CSARDPDRGHEQFF
>TRBJ1-1|TRBV29-1|many|TRBD1
TGCAGCGCTAGGGACAGCGTTGGCACTGAAGCTTTCTTT
CSARDSVGTEAFF
>TRBJ2-3|TRBV20-1|many|-
TGCAGTGCTAAGGTGGGCGAAGACACAGATACGCAGTATTTT
CSAKVGEDTDTQYF
>TRBJ1-2|TRBV5-6|many|-
TGTGCCAGCAGTCGCCGGGACGGTTTCTATGGCTACACCTTC
CASSRRDGFYGYTF
>TRBJ2-4|TRBV9|many|-
TGTGCCAGCAGCGTAGAAGGGATCGGGCGGACGAAGTACTTC
CASSVEGIGRTKYF
>TRBJ1-1|TRBV10-3|many|TRBD1
TGTGCCATCAGTGGGGACAGGCTTACGGAAGGAGCTTTCTTT
CAISGDRLTEGAFF
>TRBJ1-6|TRBV5-4|many|-
TGTGCCAGCAGCCCTGACAGCTTCAAACTTTCACCCCTCCACTTT
CASSPDSFKLSPLHF
>TRBJ2-1|TRBV5-1|many|-
TGCGCCAGCAGCTCCCGGGACCTGAGATACAATGAGCAGTTCTTC
CASSSRDLRYNEQFF
>TRBJ2-5|TRBV28|many|TRBD2
TGTGCCAGCAGTTCCCCGGCTAGCGGGGGGCCCGAGACCCAGTACTTC
CASSSPASGGPETQYF
>TRBJ2-7|TRBV6-5|many|TRBD1
TGTGCCAGCAGTTACGGGACAGGGGATCCCTACGAGCAGTACTTC
CASSYGTGDPYEQYF
>TRBJ1-1|TRBV5-1|many|-
TGCGCCAGCAGCTTGGACCCAGTGGGCACTGAAGCTTTCTTT
CASSLDPVGTEAFF
>TRBJ1-1|TRBV5-5|many|-
TGTGCCAGCAGCTTAGGGGAAAGGAACACTGAAGCTTTCTTT
CASSLGERNTEAFF
>TRBJ1-1|TRBV6-2/TRBV6-3|many|-
TGTGCCAGCAGTTACGGCACAAGGAACACTGAAGCTTTCTTT
CASSYGTRNTEAFF
>TRBJ2-1|TRBV7-9|many|TRBD2
TGTGCCAGCAGCTTAGGGCGGGAGACCCAGTTCTTC
CASSLGRETQFF
>TRBJ1-1|TRBV30|many|TRBD1
TGTGCCTGGAGTTCAGGGGGGAACACTGAAGCTTTCTTT
CAWSSGGNTEAFF